This paragraph covers one T cell receptor beta chain sequence. Its antigen is currently unknown. These data come from a study of T-cell memory formation after mild COVID-19. On the study more broadly: TCR clusters mostly belonged to single donors.

V gave up 7 bases and J gave up 8 bases; unmatched junction bases: 7. This CDR3 spans 12 amino acids. CDR1 is MNHNY and CDR2 is SVGAGI in the germline V gene (reference sequence). TCRdb processed the 5' RACE reads anew with MiXCR; each CDR3 protein has one entry. This table has roughly 280,000 distinct CDR3 sequences, about 17% appearing once. Whole-study findings and limits: Of the contracting clones, CD4+ ones lay mainly in CM and EM, and CD8+ ones in EMRA. Clones shrinking from day 15 to 85 showed even CD4/CD8 mixes; later expanders tilted CD4+. The SARS-CoV-2 specificity of second-wave clones reaching peak at day 37 remained unverified.

The chain employs TRBV6-6 and TRBJ1-2, with TRBD1 identical over 7 bases. This TCR was recovered from a man between 18 and 29 years old who had mild COVID-19 (a few samples of this study predate the infection). Cell type and time point are not known. The sequencing sample was made of PBMCs or a T cell subset sorted from them (not recorded which). The CDR3 region is CASMGRGNGYTF. CDR3 coding DNA: TGTGCCAGCATGGGCAGGGGGAACGGCTACACCTTC.